The 27 T cell receptor beta chains presented below share a single source sample, sequenced in a study of T-cell reconstitution after alpha-beta-depleted transplantation in children. Using unique molecular identifiers, the investigators prepared the TCRbeta library. TCRdb fed the PCR reads into MiXCR, producing one record per CDR3 protein. The profile shows 250,000 to 300,000 distinct CDR3 sequences, about 9.9% of them singletons. Sequencing used peripheral blood, obtained 180 days after TCRalphabeta/CD19-depleted stem cell transplant. These receptors originate from a male patient aged 2-10 years who had a stem cell transplant for chronic granulomatous disease, so the T cells may come from the graft donor.

This clonotype was found many times. V is TRBV7-6 and J is TRBJ1-2; 9 bases agree with TRBD1. The CDR3 covers 15 residues. With V trimmed by 2 bases and J by 3 bases, 4 bases remained unmatched. Germline lookup yields CDR1 SGHVS and CDR2 FNYEAQ. The CDR3 loop reads CASSLSQGAHYGYTF. DNA for the CDR3: TGTGCCAGCAGCTTATCACAGGGGGCTCACTATGGCTACACCTTC.

The V gene is TRBV7-9, the J gene TRBJ2-1, with D possibly matching TRBD1 (7 bases). Germline V lookup: CDR1 SEHNR, CDR2 FQNEAQ (reference sequence). V lost 5 bases to trimming and J lost 8 bases, with 16 bases between them. CDR3 length equals 14 residues. CDR3 in amino acids: CASSPPDRDYEQFF. The CDR3 DNA follows: TGTGCCAGCAGCCCCCCCGACAGGGACTATGAGCAGTTCTTC.

In the case of this clonotype: Possible read error: a much larger clone is one base away. This chain connects TRBV20-1 to TRBJ2-7; D is perhaps TRBD2 (5 bases). In germline, CDR1 is DFQATT, CDR2 SNEGSKA (reference sequence). The CDR3 extends over 12 amino acids. This CDR3 is CSAPEGGLERYF. The CDR3, as DNA: TGCAGTGCCCCAGAGGGCGGGCTCGAGCGGTACTTC.

This clonotype showed up many times. This chain uses TRBV6-2 or TRBV6-3 with TRBJ2-7; 10 nucleotides agree with TRBD2. After removal of 6 bases from V and 2 bases from J, the junction contained 7 bases not matched to a gene. The germline V gene encodes CDR1 MNHEY and CDR2 SVGEGT. This CDR3 region has 15 residues. The CDR3 bases are TGTGCCAGCAGCACCAGCGGGAGGGCGACCTACGAGCAGTACTTC. Its protein product is CASSTSGRATYEQYF.

To note about this clonotype: A much larger clone sits a single nucleotide away, making a read error possible. The CDR3 does not close with the conserved phenylalanine or tryptophan, likely indicating a read error. The rearrangement uses TRBV15 and TRBJ2-3; 10 bases match TRBD2. The germline V gene has CDR1 LNHNV and CDR2 YYDKDF (reference sequence). V was clipped by 1 base and J by 4 bases; unmatched bases: 5. The CDR3 loop spans 16 amino acids. This CDR3 is CATSRVGLAGADTQYY. The DNA of the CDR3 is TGTGCCACCAGCAGAGTGGGGCTAGCGGGGGCAGATACGCAGTATTAT.

This clonotype was picked up many times. The chain combines TRBV5-1 with TRBJ2-7; TRBD2 matches at 14 bases. The length of the CDR3 is 17 residues. Germline-derived CDR1 and CDR2 are SGHRS and YFSETQ. J gave up 5 bases and V 0 bases, and 7 bases lay outside the gene matches. The CDR3 sequence is CASSLGGTSGSLDEQYF. CDR3 DNA sequence: TGCGCCAGCAGCTTGGGGGGGACTAGCGGGAGCCTCGACGAGCAGTACTTC.

This clonotype has at least ten counts. The V call is TRBV29-1, the J call TRBJ2-4, with D unclear. Germline CDR1 is SQVTM and CDR2 is ANQGSEA. Trimming shortened V by 4 bases and J by 4 bases, and 11 bases separated the two germline ends. This CDR3 contains 13 residues. CDR3: CSVVMEQKNIQYF. The CDR3 DNA follows: TGCAGCGTTGTGATGGAACAGAAAAACATTCAGTACTTC.

Comments on this clonotype: Being one base from a much bigger clone, this may be a read error. The genes are TRBV2 and TRBJ2-7, with D unclear. The CDR3 is made up of 13 amino acids. CDR1 and CDR2 (germline): SNHLY, FYNNEI. CDR3 protein: CASSEDPGIEQHF. CDR3 DNA sequence: TGTGCCAGCAGTGAAGATCCAGGTATCGAGCAGCACTTC.

This clonotype was counted at least ten times. The chain has TRBV5-1 and TRBJ2-7; possible D gene TRBD1, 6 bases. CDR1 and CDR2 from the germline V gene are SGHRS and YFSETQ. The CDR3 loop spans 17 amino acids. V was pared by 3 bases and J by 3 bases, with 22 bases between. For the CDR3, the DNA is TGCGCCAGCAGCTGGGAAAACGGGCCGAGGGGGAACTACGAGCAGTACTTC. Residues: CASSWENGPRGNYEQYF. Filled out from reference TRBV5-1 and TRBJ2-7, the complete variable domain reads KAGVTQTPRYLIKTRGQQVTLSCSPISGHRSVSWYQQTPGQGLQFLFEYFSETQRNKGNFPGRFSGRQFSNSRSEMNVSTLELGDSALYLCASSWENGPRGNYEQYFGPGTRLTVT.

This clonotype was seen ten or more times. For the CDR3, the DNA is TGCAGTGCTGTTCCAGGGGGCGGGTACAATGAGCAGTTCTTC. Translation: CSAVPGGGYNEQFF. The rearrangement joins TRBV20-1 to TRBJ2-1, with 8 bases that match TRBD1. The CDR3 is 14 residues long. Trimming took 5 bases from V and 4 from J; bases not matched to a gene: 7. CDR1 and CDR2 (germline): DFQATT, SNEGSKA (reference sequence).

This clonotype appeared many times. The genes are TRBV9 and TRBJ2-1; D is ambiguous. V lost 0 bases and J lost 9, with 7 bases in between. The length of the CDR3 is 12 residues. Germline V gene sequence: CDR1 SGDLS, CDR2 YYNGEE. The CDR3 DNA reads as TGTGCCAGCAGCGTAGGGCTGGGTGAGCAGTTCTTC. As protein: CASSVGLGEQFF.

This clonotype was seen many times. The chain combines TRBV3-1 with TRBJ2-1; the D gene could be TRBD1 or TRBD2 (5 bases each). V lost 0 bases, J lost 8 bases, and 17 bases lay in between. This CDR3 has 16 residues. Germline CDR1 reads LGHDT; CDR2 reads YNNKEL (reference sequence). The CDR3 coding sequence is TGTGCCAGCAGCCAAGATACACTAGTCGGGGACCATGAGCAGTTCTTC. This gives the protein CASSQDTLVGDHEQFF.

This clonotype showed up many times. This chain connects TRBV25-1 to TRBJ2-7; possibly TRBD2 for D (6 bases). Per germline, CDR1 MGHDK and CDR2 SYGVNS. This CDR3 comprises 13 residues. The V gene lost 8 bases and the J gene lost 2 bases, with 13 bases spanning the gap. Written as DNA, the CDR3 is TGTGCCAGCTCCCAGACTAGTCCCTACGAGCAGTACTTC. Translated, it gives CASSQTSPYEQYF.

This clonotype was found many times. The DNA for the CDR3 is TGTGCCAGCAGTTTTGCTAGCGTCGGTGAGCAGTTCTTC. Amino acids: CASSFASVGEQFF. V and J are TRBV12-3 or TRBV12-4 and TRBJ2-1; tentatively, D is TRBD2 (6 bases). The CDR3 is 13 amino acids. The V end was cut by 3 bases, the J end by 9 bases, with 12 bases between.

In its sample, this clonotype was seen many times. The chain joins TRBV18 to TRBJ2-3, with TRBD2 matching over 9 bases. Germline CDR1 reads KGHSH; CDR2 reads LQKENI. CDR3 length equals 17 residues. V was clipped by 2 bases and J by 3 bases; unmatched bases: 9. CDR3: CASSPVLPSGTTDTQYF. In nucleotides, the CDR3 is TGTGCCAGCTCACCAGTCCTGCCTAGCGGGACTACAGATACGCAGTATTTT.

This clonotype appeared many times. The J gene is TRBJ2-5, the V gene TRBV7-9, with TRBD1 matching 7 bases. The V gene end was trimmed by 5 bases and the J gene end by 3 bases; junction bases not matched to a gene: 6. In germline, CDR1 is SEHNR, CDR2 FQNEAQ (reference sequence). The CDR3 has 14 amino acids. The CDR3 reads CASSLQGIEETQYF. The CDR3 DNA sequence: TGTGCCAGCAGCCTACAGGGGATCGAAGAGACCCAGTACTTC.

This chain joins TRBV7-2 and TRBJ2-7, with a weak D call TRBD2 (5 bases). The CDR3 is 13 amino acids. Between the trimmed V and J ends, which lost 3 bases and 5 bases, there was a span of 11 bases. CDR1 and CDR2 from the germline V gene are SGHTA and FQGNSA. The CDR3 region has the DNA TGTGCCAGCAGCTTGGCGGGTGGGCACGAGCAGTACTTC. It is translated as CASSLAGGHEQYF.

With respect to this clonotype: A read error may be the cause here, since a much bigger clone is one base away. CDR3 in DNA: TGTGCCAGCAGCAAAGATGCCCTGATACTGAGCTCCTACAATGAGCAGTTCTTC. Protein sequence: CASSKDALILSSYNEQFF. This sequence joins TRBV3-2 and TRBJ2-1; TRBD1 is the table's D call, not checked against the DNA. TRBV3-2 is a recognized pseudogene. This CDR3 contains 18 residues.

This clonotype was observed many times. The V call is TRBV20-1, the J call TRBJ2-2, with D perhaps matching TRBD1 (5 bases). V was pared by 2 bases and J by 3 bases, with 13 bases between. This CDR3 has 15 residues. Germline V gene lookup returns CDR1 DFQATT and CDR2 SNEGSKA (reference sequence). The CDR3 region is CSARKTSGYTGELFF. Written as DNA, the CDR3 is TGCAGTGCTAGAAAAACTTCAGGGTACACCGGGGAGCTGTTTTTT.

This clonotype was detected ten times or more. The rearrangement joins TRBV9 to TRBJ2-4; TRBD1 aligns across 10 bases. The ends lost 3 bases at V and 5 bases at J; junction bases unmatched: 11. CDR1 and CDR2 (germline): SGDLS, YYNGEE. This CDR3 is built from 17 residues. DNA of the CDR3: TGTGCCAGCAGCGGACCGGGACAGGGGATAGTAGAAAACATTCAGTACTTC. Its protein product is CASSGPGQGIVENIQYF.

This clonotype was recorded at least ten times. The genes are TRBV20-1 and TRBJ2-1; 14 bases match TRBD2. The J segment lost 0 bases and the V segment lost 6 bases, leaving 4 bases of the junction unmatched. From germline, CDR1 is DFQATT and CDR2 SNEGSKA (reference sequence). The CDR3 covers 16 residues. CDR3 sequence reads: CSAAGTSGSSYNEQFF. The CDR3 nucleotides read TGCAGTGCCGCCGGGACTAGCGGGAGCTCCTACAATGAGCAGTTCTTC.

This clonotype was seen repeatedly, ten times or more. V gene TRBV20-1 combines with J gene TRBJ2-5; no firm D call. The CDR3 totals 13 residues. CDR1 is DFQATT and CDR2 is SNEGSKA in the germline V gene (reference sequence). The V end was cut by 4 bases, the J end by 5 bases, with 14 bases between. Here the CDR3 DNA reads TGCAGTGCTATTTATCCCACTCGGGAGACCCAGTACTTC. Its translation is CSAIYPTRETQYF.

This clonotype has at least ten counts. The V gene is TRBV5-1, the J gene TRBJ2-7; 8 bases are a match to TRBD2. V shed 4 bases, J shed 1 base, and the junction held 13 bases outside the gene matches. The CDR3 length is 17 residues. From germline, CDR1 is SGHRS and CDR2 YFSETQ. CDR3 sequence: CASSQAAGATGSYEQYF. In DNA, the CDR3 is TGCGCCAGCAGCCAGGCAGCGGGGGCCACCGGTTCCTACGAGCAGTACTTC. Complete variable domain (other parts from reference TRBV5-1 and TRBJ2-7): KAGVTQTPRYLIKTRGQQVTLSCSPISGHRSVSWYQQTPGQGLQFLFEYFSETQRNKGNFPGRFSGRQFSNSRSEMNVSTLELGDSALYLCASSQAAGATGSYEQYFGPGTRLTVT.

This clonotype has ten or more counts. The rearrangement uses TRBV20-1 and TRBJ2-1, with D tentatively TRBD2 (5 bases). Germline values: CDR1 DFQATT, CDR2 SNEGSKA (reference sequence). Trimming took 0 bases from V and 7 from J, leaving 19 bases between them. The CDR3 has 16 residues. The CDR3 DNA is TGCAGTGCTAGAGATCTCTCCAGCCAAAGGAGGAATGAGCAGTTCTTC. Protein sequence: CSARDLSSQRRNEQFF.

This sequence joins TRBV19 and TRBJ1-1; D uncertain. V lost 4 bases, J lost 2 bases, and 17 bases lay in between. The CDR3 sequence is 16 residues long. Germline assignment: CDR1 LNHDA and CDR2 SQIVND (reference sequence). In nucleotides, the CDR3 is TGTGCCAGTAGTACGGGCCCCGGACGCGAAAACACTGAAGCTTTCTTT. Translation: CASSTGPGRENTEAFF.

Many counts were recorded for this clonotype. The chain carries TRBV29-1 and TRBJ1-2, with 8 bases fitting TRBD1. Germline assignment: CDR1 SQVTM and CDR2 ANQGSEA. The CDR3 has 17 amino acids. J was trimmed by 6 bases and V by 6 bases; bases with no gene match: 21. The CDR3 protein is CSVKTGQGGGTRDGYTF. In DNA form, the CDR3 reads TGCAGCGTCAAGACCGGACAGGGAGGAGGTACTAGGGATGGCTACACCTTC.

This clonotype showed up many times. The V gene is TRBV5-5, the J gene TRBJ2-5; 7 nucleotides match TRBD2. Germline values: CDR1 SGHKS, CDR2 YYEKEE (reference sequence). The CDR3 runs to 16 residues. The V segment lost 5 bases and the J segment 4 bases; nucleotides outside the gene matches: 14. The CDR3 loop is CASSSGSSGMGETQYF. For the CDR3, the DNA is TGTGCCAGCAGTTCGGGCTCGAGCGGGATGGGAGAGACCCAGTACTTC.